The clone carrying this T cell receptor beta chain was observed once. The source of the sample is a study of blood T cell repertoires in COVID-19. In the study overall: Sample material is recorded as cDNA or gDNA derived from T cells, B-cell-depleted T cells, or PBMCs.

Losses at the gene ends were 6 bases for V and 7 bases for J; bases not matched to a gene: 0. This CDR3 region has 11 residues. Germline loops: CDR1 MDHEN, CDR2 SYDVKM. TCRdb's table, derived via immunoSEQ multiplex PCR, lists solely in-frame clones and lacks some. The sample consists of 100,000 or so clones, approximately 90% of them appearing once. Material: peripheral blood. The rearrangement links TRBV28 to TRBJ1-5; 7 bases are shared with TRBD1. The receptor's source is a man in his sixties with acute or convalescent COVID-19. Written as DNA, the CDR3 is TGTGCCAGCAGACAGGGGCAGCCCCAGCATTTT. Protein: CASRQGQPQHF. The full variable domain, rest sourced from reference TRBV28 and TRBJ1-5, is DVKVTQSSRYLVKRTGEKVFLECVQDMDHENMFWYRQDPGLGLRLIYFSYDVKMKEKGDIPEGYSVSREKKERFSLILESASTNQTSMYLCASRQGQPQHFGDGTRLSIL.